Reported below is one TCR beta chain. RNA totalling roughly 0.45 to 1 ug underwent reverse transcription with random hexamers. It was immunoSEQ multiplex PCR that amplified TCR beta CDR3 across 54 Vbeta and 13 Jbeta. TCRdb re-analysed the immunoSEQ multiplex PCR reads in MiXCR, keeping a single row per CDR3 protein. Seen here are tens of thousands of distinct CDR3 sequences, just over 95% observed once, and the top ten hold approximately 0.1%. The record originates from a study of CD8 T cells in Susac syndrome. Relapsing-remitting disease, either stable or active, was present in the treatment-naive patients who were the multiple sclerosis controls. Between the trimmed V and J ends, which lost 0 bases and 4 bases, there was a span of 9 bases. The CDR3 has 14 residues. Per germline, CDR1 SGHDT and CDR2 YYEEEE.

The source of this sequence is a human donor with multiple sclerosis. This rearrangement joins TRBV5-6 to TRBJ2-3; no clear D. The specimen sequenced was CD4+ T cells from PBMCs. CDR3 in amino acids: CASSLASDSDTQYF. The CDR3, as DNA: TGTGCCAGCAGCTTGGCATCAGATTCAGATACGCAGTATTTT.